The rows below give T cell receptor beta chains drawn from one sample of a study of cytomegalovirus exposure and HLA in healthy donors. Here immunoSEQ multiplex PCR was the method, and the copy in TCRdb shows in-frame clones only, minus some. The sample comprises tens of thousands of clones, 80% of which are singletons, and roughly 5.6% rests with the top ten. Sequencing was carried out using PBMCs. Source of these receptors: a male donor in good health and CMV-seronegative. The conserved cysteine and the conserved F or W are not part of the CDR3 here. Each record gives: D gene, V gene, J gene, CDR3 protein. A D gene is named only where the DNA matches it firmly.

d_gene: .
v_gene: TRBV19
j_gene: TRBJ1-2
CDR3aa: ASSIVQTNYGYT

d_gene: TRBD2
v_gene: TRBV9
j_gene: TRBJ2-3
CDR3aa: ASSVESSGGSSTDTQY

d_gene: .
v_gene: TRBV10-3
j_gene: TRBJ1-1
CDR3aa: ASLTPPSGGRVTEAF

d_gene: TRBD1
v_gene: TRBV25-1
j_gene: TRBJ2-5
CDR3aa: ASSARQGVWETQY

d_gene: .
v_gene: TRBV7-6
j_gene: TRBJ1-2
CDR3aa: ASSLDQVTSYGYT

d_gene: TRBD2
v_gene: TRBV7-8
j_gene: TRBJ2-5
CDR3aa: ASRRTSGAETQY

d_gene: .
v_gene: TRBV10-3
j_gene: TRBJ2-4
CDR3aa: AISERSQGDGKNIQY

d_gene: .
v_gene: TRBV19
j_gene: .
CDR3aa: ASSRGDGTYEQY

d_gene: .
v_gene: TRBV2
j_gene: TRBJ2-7
CDR3aa: ASSEGQSGYSYEQY

d_gene: .
v_gene: TRBV21-1
j_gene: TRBJ2-7
CDR3aa: ASPGQGSYEQY

d_gene: .
v_gene: TRBV5-4
j_gene: .
CDR3aa: ASSLKTSLGEQY

d_gene: .
v_gene: TRBV5-1
j_gene: TRBJ2-1
CDR3aa: ASSSSHNEQF

d_gene: .
v_gene: TRBV13
j_gene: TRBJ2-3
CDR3aa: ASSLGTYTDTQY

d_gene: .
v_gene: TRBV30
j_gene: TRBJ1-2
CDR3aa: AWSPGRGNYGYT

d_gene: .
v_gene: TRBV29-1
j_gene: TRBJ1-4
CDR3aa: SVEDMGQPEGEKLF

d_gene: TRBD1
v_gene: TRBV9
j_gene: TRBJ2-5
CDR3aa: ASSGGTGVETQY

d_gene: .
v_gene: TRBV4-3
j_gene: TRBJ1-2
CDR3aa: ASSGRQGDYGYT

d_gene: TRBD2
v_gene: TRBV2
j_gene: TRBJ2-3
CDR3aa: ASSDPGRGLRDTQY

d_gene: .
v_gene: TRBV5-4
j_gene: TRBJ2-1
CDR3aa: ASSLGGGLYNEQF

d_gene: .
v_gene: TRBV18
j_gene: TRBJ1-5
CDR3aa: ASSPNRDQPQH

d_gene: .
v_gene: TRBV30
j_gene: TRBJ2-6
CDR3aa: AWTAGDSGANVLT

d_gene: TRBD1
v_gene: TRBV2
j_gene: TRBJ1-2
CDR3aa: ASSPGQPKPFNYGYT

d_gene: .
v_gene: TRBV6-1
j_gene: TRBJ2-7
CDR3aa: ASTISATSSYEQY

d_gene: .
v_gene: TRBV19
j_gene: TRBJ2-7
CDR3aa: ASSIGTSYEQY

d_gene: TRBD1
v_gene: TRBV6-4
j_gene: TRBJ1-2
CDR3aa: ASSPGTGIT

d_gene: .
v_gene: TRBV11-3
j_gene: TRBJ1-1
CDR3aa: ASSLDGGLNTEAF

d_gene: TRBD1
v_gene: TRBV4-1
j_gene: TRBJ2-5
CDR3aa: ASSQDRQGGQETQY

d_gene: .
v_gene: TRBV27
j_gene: TRBJ1-2
CDR3aa: ASSSVGQTYGYT

d_gene: .
v_gene: TRBV4-3
j_gene: TRBJ1-2
CDR3aa: ASSQALREYGYT

d_gene: TRBD2
v_gene: TRBV9
j_gene: TRBJ2-3
CDR3aa: ASSVSSGRTDTRY

d_gene: .
v_gene: TRBV2
j_gene: TRBJ1-1
CDR3aa: ASTLLSTEAF

d_gene: .
v_gene: TRBV4-3
j_gene: TRBJ2-1
CDR3aa: ASSQEQAGSYNEQF

d_gene: .
v_gene: TRBV7-3
j_gene: TRBJ1-5
CDR3aa: ASSLLLGGHRNQPQH

d_gene: TRBD1
v_gene: TRBV11-2
j_gene: TRBJ1-2
CDR3aa: ASSFTGGGDGYT

d_gene: .
v_gene: TRBV5-4
j_gene: TRBJ2-5
CDR3aa: ASSTPPGGPGETQY

d_gene: .
v_gene: TRBV4-2
j_gene: TRBJ2-1
CDR3aa: ASSQPKDPGLTNNEQF

d_gene: TRBD1
v_gene: TRBV19
j_gene: TRBJ2-3
CDR3aa: ASSLDREGTDTQY

d_gene: .
v_gene: TRBV5-6
j_gene: TRBJ1-2
CDR3aa: ASSLGLGATNYGYT

d_gene: TRBD1
v_gene: TRBV10-2
j_gene: TRBJ1-4
CDR3aa: ASSPGTDEKLF

d_gene: TRBD1
v_gene: TRBV10-3
j_gene: TRBJ1-5
CDR3aa: AISGTGAQPQH

d_gene: TRBD1
v_gene: TRBV5-8
j_gene: TRBJ2-2
CDR3aa: ASSFILGTAFGTGELF

d_gene: TRBD2
v_gene: TRBV6-5
j_gene: TRBJ2-5
CDR3aa: ASSYSGGVLETQY